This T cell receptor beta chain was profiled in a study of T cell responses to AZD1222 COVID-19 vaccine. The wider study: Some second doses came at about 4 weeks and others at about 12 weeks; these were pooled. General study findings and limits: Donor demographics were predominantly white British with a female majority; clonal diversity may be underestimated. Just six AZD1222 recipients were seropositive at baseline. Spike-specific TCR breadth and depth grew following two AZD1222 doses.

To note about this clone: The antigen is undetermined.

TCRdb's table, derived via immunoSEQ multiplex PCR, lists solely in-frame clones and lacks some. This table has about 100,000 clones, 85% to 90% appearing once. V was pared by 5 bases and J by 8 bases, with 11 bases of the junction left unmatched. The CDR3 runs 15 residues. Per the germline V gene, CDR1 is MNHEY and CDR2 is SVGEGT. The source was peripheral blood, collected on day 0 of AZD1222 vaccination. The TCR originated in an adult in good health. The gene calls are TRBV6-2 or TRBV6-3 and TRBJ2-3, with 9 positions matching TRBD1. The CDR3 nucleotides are TGTGCCAGCAGTCCCGGGACAGGGCCGCTAGGTACGCAGTATTTT. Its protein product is CASSPGTGPLGTQYF.